The next 15 T cell receptor beta chains were all read from a single sample in a study of regulatory T cells in long-lasting Graves disease. Through Arm-PCR of CDR3 regions and iRepertoire HTBI primers, TCR beta libraries were built. A single record per CDR3 protein comes from TCRdb applying MiXCR to the multiplex PCR reads. The repertoire consists of 400,000 to 500,000 distinct CDR3 sequences, with around 13% occurring once and the leading ten covering 17%. Time point of the sample: newly diagnosed GD, antithyroid drugs for less than 3 months. Following extraction of RNA from PBMCs, that RNA was used to make the TCR library. The sample was also linked to a second study, of T cells in Graves' hyperthyroidism and ophthalmopathy.

The sample was peripheral blood mononuclear cells (PBMCs), taken at new diagnosis, from a patient treated with antithyroid drugs. All receptors derive from a woman between 45 and 60 years old with Graves disease.

This clonotype showed up many times. The rearrangement uses TRBV10-3 and TRBJ2-1; TRBD2 matches 9 bases. The germline CDR1 and CDR2 sequences are ENHRY and SYGVKD. After removal of 10 bases from V and 3 bases from J, the junction contained 16 bases not matched to a gene. This CDR3 has 17 residues. This CDR3 is CATTMTGRTSDYNEQFF. The CDR3 DNA follows: TGTGCCACCACCATGACAGGAAGGACTAGCGACTACAATGAGCAGTTCTTC.

This clonotype turned up a few times. The gene calls are TRBV29-1 and TRBJ2-2; 8 bases align to TRBD1. The CDR3 has 14 residues. Germline V gene lookup returns CDR1 SQVTM and CDR2 ANQGSEA. The V gene end was trimmed by 4 bases and the J gene end by 6 bases; junction bases not matched to a gene: 7. CDR3 region: CSVGIQGGAGELFF. The CDR3 nucleotides read TGCAGCGTTGGCATACAGGGGGGCGCCGGGGAGCTGTTTTTT.

This clonotype has at least ten counts. This sequence joins TRBV12-3 or TRBV12-4 and TRBJ1-1; D uncertain. The V and J ends lost 0 bases and 4 bases respectively, with 9 bases between them. The CDR3 consists of 14 residues. This chain's CDR3 is CASSLAGRSTEAFF. The CDR3 DNA reads as TGTGCCAGCAGTTTAGCAGGGCGGAGCACTGAAGCTTTCTTT.

This clonotype was detected ten times or more. The chain recombines TRBV28 with TRBJ2-7; 8 positions match TRBD2. J lost 0 bases, V lost 5 bases, and 12 bases had no gene match. Germline CDR1 and CDR2: MDHEN and SYDVKM. This CDR3 has 17 amino acids. Written as DNA, the CDR3 is TGTGCCAGCAGTCAACCGCTGGAGCGGGAGTACTCCTACGAGCAGTACTTC. It encodes CASSQPLEREYSYEQYF.

This rearrangement joins TRBV10-3 to TRBJ1-3; D is uncertain. This CDR3 is 17 amino acids long. Germline V CDR1 and CDR2: ENHRY, SYGVKD. The V gene lost 3 bases and the J gene lost 0 bases, with 15 bases spanning the gap. DNA for the CDR3: TGTGCCATCAGTGATAAGGGCAGGACCTCCTCTGGAAACACCATATATTTT. This translates into CAISDKGRTSSGNTIYF.

The chain uses TRBV29-1 and TRBJ2-2; 8 bases match TRBD2. Losses at the gene ends were 6 bases for V and 4 bases for J; bases not matched to a gene: 10. CDR3 length: 15 residues. CDR1 and CDR2 (germline): SQVTM, ANQGSEA. The CDR3 nucleotides are TGCAGCGTCGGAGGTCTCGGGAGGGCCACCGGGGAGCTGTTTTTT. Residues: CSVGGLGRATGELFF.

A note on this clonotype: A much bigger clone sits one base away, suggesting this may be a read error. This sequence joins TRBV28 and TRBJ2-2; no firm D call. Germline CDR1 MDHEN, CDR2 SYDVKM. The CDR3 spans 16 residues. The CDR3 DNA is TGTGCCGGCAGTTTCGGGTCAAGATCTAGCACCGGGGAGCTGTTTTTT. Its protein product is CAGSFGSRSSTGELFF.

The sample holds many counts of this clonotype. The chain carries TRBV3-1 and TRBJ2-5, with 8 bases identical to TRBD2. This CDR3 contains 15 residues. V was clipped by 4 bases and J by 5 bases; unmatched bases: 9. Germline CDR1 is LGHDT and CDR2 is YNNKEL (reference sequence). In DNA, the CDR3 is TGTGCCAGCAGCCGTCGGGGGGGGGCGCGGGAGACCCAGTACTTC. This encodes CASSRRGGARETQYF.

This clonotype appeared a few times. A much larger clone differs from this one at a single base, so this may be a read error. V and J are TRBV5-1 and TRBJ2-6; D gene uncertain. The germline gives CDR1 SGHRS, CDR2 YFSETQ. The CDR3 runs to 14 residues. The CDR3 DNA sequence: TGCGCCGGCAGCTTGGCTGACGGGGCCAACGTCCTGACTTTC. It specifies CAGSLADGANVLTF. The whole variable domain, remainder taken from reference TRBV5-1 and TRBJ2-6, is KAGVTQTPRYLIKTRGQQVTLSCSPISGHRSVSWYQQTPGQGLQFLFEYFSETQRNKGNFPGRFSGRQFSNSRSEMNVSTLELGDSALYLCAGSLADGANVLTFGAGSRLTVL.

This clonotype occurred many times. This chain connects TRBV5-1 to TRBJ2-1, with 8 bases aligning to TRBD2. Trimming removed 4 bases from V and 9 bases from J; junction bases left unmatched: 9. Germline assignment: CDR1 SGHRS and CDR2 YFSETQ. This CDR3 contains 14 residues. In nucleotides, the CDR3 is TGCGCCAGCAGCACGGGAGGGCGGGAGCGTGAGCAGTTCTTC. Translation gives CASSTGGREREQFF.

The chain joins TRBV12-3 or TRBV12-4 to TRBJ2-1, with 11 nucleotides matching TRBD2. The V and J ends lost 5 bases and 6 bases, in that order; junction bases with no gene match: 6. This CDR3 has 15 residues. The chain's CDR3 is CASSTRLAGSNEQFF. The CDR3 coding sequence is TGTGCCAGCAGTACCCGACTAGCGGGATCCAATGAGCAGTTCTTC.

This clonotype appeared many times. The rearrangement uses TRBV3-1 and TRBJ2-3, with a possible D match to TRBD2 (5 bases). Germline V lookup: CDR1 LGHDT, CDR2 YNNKEL (reference sequence). V was trimmed by 2 bases and J by 2 bases, leaving 14 bases between them. The CDR3 extends over 16 amino acids. This chain's CDR3 is CASSQRMGVATDTQYF. CDR3 nucleotides: TGTGCCAGCAGCCAACGGATGGGAGTAGCCACAGATACGCAGTATTTT.

This clonotype was seen a few times. The chain uses TRBV20-1 and TRBJ1-2, with 9 bases lining up with TRBD1. V trimming: 1 base; J trimming: 3 bases; junction bases outside the gene matches: 6. This CDR3 has 15 amino acids. Germline CDR1 is DFQATT and CDR2 is SNEGSKA (reference sequence). The CDR3 loop reads CSARVPTGGYYGYTF. In nucleotides, the CDR3 is TGCAGTGCTAGAGTCCCGACAGGGGGTTACTATGGCTACACCTTC.

This clonotype was seen at least ten times. The conserved phenylalanine or tryptophan normally closing the CDR3 is absent here, so this likely arose from a read error. J is TRBJ1-5 and V is TRBV12-3 or TRBV12-4, with a weak D call TRBD1 (5 bases). Between the trimmed V and J ends, which lost 1 base and 2 bases, there was a span of 12 bases. The CDR3 is 16 amino acids. Here the CDR3 reads CASSLGSGRGNQPQHL. The CDR3 nucleotides read TGTGCCAGCAGTTTAGGGTCCGGCAGGGGCAATCAGCCCCAGCATCTT.

As for this clonotype: Since a much larger clone is just one base distant, this may be a read error. The gene calls are TRBV5-1 and TRBJ2-7; 8 bases fit TRBD1. Germline V gene data show CDR1 as SGHRS and CDR2 as YFSETQ. CDR3 length: 14 residues. CDR3 region: CASGLTGGGYERYF. In nucleotides, the CDR3 is TGCGCCAGCGGATTAACAGGGGGTGGCTACGAGCGGTACTTC. The full variable domain, with the rest looked up from reference TRBV5-1 and TRBJ2-7, is KAGVTQTPRYLIKTRGQQVTLSCSPISGHRSVSWYQQTPGQGLQFLFEYFSETQRNKGNFPGRFSGRQFSNSRSEMNVSTLELGDSALYLCASGLTGGGYERYFGPGTRLTVT.